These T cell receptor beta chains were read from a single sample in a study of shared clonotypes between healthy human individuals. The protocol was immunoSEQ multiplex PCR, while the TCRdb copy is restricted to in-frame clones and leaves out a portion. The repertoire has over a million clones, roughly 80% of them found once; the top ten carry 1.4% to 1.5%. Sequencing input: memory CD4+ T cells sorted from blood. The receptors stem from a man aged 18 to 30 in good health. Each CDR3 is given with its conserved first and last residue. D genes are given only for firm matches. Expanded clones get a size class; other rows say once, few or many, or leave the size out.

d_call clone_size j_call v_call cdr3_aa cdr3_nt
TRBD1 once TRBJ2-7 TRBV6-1 CASLWGQGVNEQYF TGTGCCAGTCTATGGGGACAGGGGGTAAACGAGCAGTACTTC
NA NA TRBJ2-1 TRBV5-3 CARSSTRSSYNEQFF TGTGCCAGAAGCTCCACTCGTAGCTCCTACAATGAGCAGTTCTTC
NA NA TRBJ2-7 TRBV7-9 CASSLELAPSEYF TGTGCCAGCAGCTTAGAATTGGCGCCTAGCGAGTACTTC
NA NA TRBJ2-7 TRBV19 CASSILVYDYEQYF TGTGCCAGTAGTATTCTTGTCTACGACTACGAGCAGTACTTC
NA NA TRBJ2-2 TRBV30 CAWSVPLGSTGELFF TGTGCCTGGAGTGTACCCCTCGGAAGCACCGGGGAGCTGTTTTTT
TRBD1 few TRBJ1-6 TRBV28 CASSRLDRDNSPLHF TGTGCCAGCAGCAGACTAGACAGGGATAATTCACCCCTCCACTTT
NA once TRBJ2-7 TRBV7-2 CASSEQGYEQYF TGTGCCAGCAGTGAGCAGGGGTACGAGCAGTACTTC
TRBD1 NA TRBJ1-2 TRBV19 CASSPTGMMGGYTF TGTGCCAGTAGTCCGACAGGGATGATGGGTGGCTACACCTTC
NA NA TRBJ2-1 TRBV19 CASTPQGYTSINEQFF TGTGCCAGTACCCCACAGGGTTACACTAGTATCAATGAGCAGTTCTTC
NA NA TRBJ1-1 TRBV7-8 CASSFLSGGVEAFF TGTGCCAGCAGCTTCCTTTCTGGCGGGGTCGAAGCTTTCTTT
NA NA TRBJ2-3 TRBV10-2 CASRRGNLADTQYF TGCGCCAGCAGGAGAGGGAATTTGGCAGATACGCAGTATTTT
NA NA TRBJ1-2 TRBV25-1 CASEFNYGYTF TGTGCCAGCGAGTTTAACTATGGCTACACCTTC
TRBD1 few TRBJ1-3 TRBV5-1 CASSHWGLRDSSGNTIYF TGCGCCAGCAGCCATTGGGGGCTCCGGGACAGCTCTGGAAACACCATATATTTT
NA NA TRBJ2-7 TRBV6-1 CASGAGTNYEQYF TGTGCCAGTGGGGCCGGGACAAACTACGAGCAGTACTTC
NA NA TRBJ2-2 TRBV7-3 CASSLNTAGELFF TGTGCCAGCAGCCTCAACACGGCCGGGGAGCTGTTTTTT
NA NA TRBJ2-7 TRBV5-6 CASSLGRSSYEQYF TGTGCCAGCAGCTTAGGGAGGAGCTCCTACGAGCAGTACTTC
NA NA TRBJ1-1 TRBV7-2 CASSLLWQNTEAFF TGTGCCAGCAGCTTACTCTGGCAGAACACTGAAGCTTTCTTT
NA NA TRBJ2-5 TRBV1 CTSSQLTRLGAQETQYF TGCACCAGCAGCCAACTTACCCGACTGGGGGCCCAAGAGACCCAGTACTTC
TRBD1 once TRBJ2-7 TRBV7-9 CASSPRTGMDEQYF TGTGCCAGCAGCCCCCGGACAGGGATGGACGAGCAGTACTTC
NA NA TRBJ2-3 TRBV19 CASSPPGLQQGDTQYF TGTGCCAGTAGTCCTCCCGGACTCCAACAAGGAGATACGCAGTATTTT
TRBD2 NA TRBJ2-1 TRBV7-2 CASSLEWGSGVSYNEQFF TGTGCCAGCAGCTTAGAATGGGGCAGCGGGGTCTCCTACAATGAGCAGTTCTTC
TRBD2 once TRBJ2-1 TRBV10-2 CASSDPGEGQYNEQFF TGCGCCAGCAGTGACCCGGGGGAGGGCCAGTACAATGAGCAGTTCTTC
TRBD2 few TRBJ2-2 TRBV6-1 CASSEAVGLAGAKFANTGELFF TGTGCCAGCAGTGAAGCGGTTGGACTAGCGGGGGCCAAGTTCGCGAACACCGGGGAGCTGTTTTTT
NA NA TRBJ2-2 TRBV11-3 CASSLDPPAGSGELFF TGTGCCAGCAGCTTAGATCCCCCGGCAGGGTCCGGGGAGCTGTTTTTT
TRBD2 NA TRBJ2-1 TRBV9 CASSSLAGGTYNEQFF TGTGCCAGCAGCTCTCTAGCGGGGGGGACCTACAATGAGCAGTTCTTC
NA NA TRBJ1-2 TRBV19 CASSIDLAMIYGYTF TGTGCCAGTAGTATAGATCTCGCGATGATCTATGGCTACACCTTC
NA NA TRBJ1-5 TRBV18 CASSLLDTSLSNQPQHF TGTGCCAGCTCACTGCTGGACACGTCCCTTAGCAATCAGCCCCAGCATTTT
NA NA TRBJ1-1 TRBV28 CASSSFGQRTEAFF TGTGCCAGCAGTTCCTTTGGACAGAGGACTGAAGCTTTCTTT
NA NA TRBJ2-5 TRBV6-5 CASTRSPQETQYF TGTGCCAGCACCCGGTCCCCCCAAGAGACCCAGTACTTC
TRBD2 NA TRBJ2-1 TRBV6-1 CASKRGTNEQFF TGTGCCAGCAAGCGGGGGACCAATGAGCAGTTCTTC
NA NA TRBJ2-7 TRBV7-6 CASSLGGQSYEQYF TGTGCCAGCAGCTTAGGAGGACAGTCCTACGAGCAGTACTTC
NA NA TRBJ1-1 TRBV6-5 CASSKIKGNTEAFF TGTGCCAGCAGCAAGATCAAGGGGAACACTGAAGCTTTCTTT
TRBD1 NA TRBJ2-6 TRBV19 CASTGTGRGSNSGANVLTF TGTGCCAGTACAGGGACAGGCCGGGGCTCCAACTCTGGGGCCAACGTCCTGACTTTC
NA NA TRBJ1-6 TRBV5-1 CASSLEGYNSPLHF TGCGCCAGCAGCTTGGAGGGTTACAATTCACCCCTCCACTTT
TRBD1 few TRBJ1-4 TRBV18 CASSSTGGREKLFF TGTGCCAGCTCATCTACAGGGGGCCGGGAAAAACTGTTTTTT
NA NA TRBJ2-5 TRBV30 CAWSVGASKQETQYF TGTGCCTGGAGTGTAGGAGCTAGTAAACAAGAGACCCAGTACTTC
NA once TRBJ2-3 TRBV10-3 CAIRKMDTQYF TGTGCCATCAGGAAGATGGATACGCAGTATTTT
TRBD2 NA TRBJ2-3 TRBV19 CASSINAGGQDTQYF TGTGCCAGTAGTATAAACGCGGGGGGGCAAGATACGCAGTATTTT
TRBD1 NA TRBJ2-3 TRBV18 CASSPTGGHTDTQYF TGTGCCAGCTCACCCACAGGGGGGCACACAGATACGCAGTATTTT
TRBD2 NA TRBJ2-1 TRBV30 CAWKGLAGDSEQFF TGTGCCTGGAAAGGACTAGCGGGAGATTCTGAGCAGTTCTTC
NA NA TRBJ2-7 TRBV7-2 CASTLRMGLEQYF TGTGCCAGCACCCTCCGGATGGGACTGGAGCAGTACTTC
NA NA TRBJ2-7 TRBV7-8 CASSIYGTDYEQYF TGTGCCAGCAGCATATACGGGACGGACTACGAGCAGTACTTC
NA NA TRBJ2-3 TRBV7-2 CASSSRTDDSYTQYF TGTGCCAGCAGCTCACGGACCGATGATTCTTATACGCAGTATTTT
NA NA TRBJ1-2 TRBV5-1 CASSGVGYTF TGCGCCAGCTCGGGGGTTGGCTACACCTTC
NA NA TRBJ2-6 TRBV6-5 CASSYEGQGLVNVLTF TGTGCCAGCAGTTACGAGGGGCAGGGGCTTGTCAACGTCCTGACTTTC
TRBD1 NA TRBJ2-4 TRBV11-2 CASSLDSPGQGIKNIQYF TGTGCCAGCAGCTTAGATAGTCCGGGACAGGGAATCAAAAACATTCAGTACTTC
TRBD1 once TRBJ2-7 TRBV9 CASSSATGGYEQYF TGTGCCAGCAGCTCCGCGACAGGGGGATACGAGCAGTACTTC
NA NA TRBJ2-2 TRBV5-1 CASSLLGERTGELFF TGCGCCAGCAGCTTGTTAGGGGAGAGGACCGGGGAGCTGTTTTTT
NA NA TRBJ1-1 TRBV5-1 CASSLSGESTEAFF TGCGCCAGCAGCTTGTCAGGGGAATCCACTGAAGCTTTCTTT
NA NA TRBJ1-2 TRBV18 CASSPPTGTYGYTF TGTGCCAGCTCACCACCGACGGGGACGTATGGCTACACCTTC
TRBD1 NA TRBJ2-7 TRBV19 CASSIPGQGRHEQYF TGTGCCAGTAGTATCCCGGGACAGGGTCGTCACGAGCAGTACTTC
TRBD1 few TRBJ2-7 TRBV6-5 CASRTGQGSGEQYF TGTGCCAGCAGGACGGGACAGGGCTCGGGGGAGCAGTACTTC
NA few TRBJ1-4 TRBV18 CASSPGNRRSTNEKLFF TGTGCCAGCTCACCCGGGAACCGAAGGTCAACTAATGAAAAACTGTTTTTT
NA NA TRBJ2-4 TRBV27 CASSPSGPKGAKNIQYF TGTGCCAGCAGTCCCTCGGGACCTAAAGGGGCCAAAAACATTCAGTACTTC
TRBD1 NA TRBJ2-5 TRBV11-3 CASSFGVRQGAEETQYF TGTGCCAGCAGCTTCGGCGTAAGACAGGGGGCTGAAGAGACCCAGTACTTC